A single sample gave rise to the 16 T cell receptor beta chains below, sequenced in a study of PD-L1 blockade in urothelial cancer. Generated by immunoSEQ multiplex PCR, the TCRdb table keeps only in-frame clones and is missing some. The sample contains approximately 110,000 clones, roughly 84% of which appear only once. This specimen was PBMCs, taken around atezolizumab (anti-PD-L1) treatment. The source is a man aged 50 or older with urothelial cancer.

The chain employs TRBV6-5 and TRBJ1-1, with TRBD1 matching over 12 bases. V lost 2 bases, J lost 10 bases, and 2 bases stayed unmatched. In germline, CDR1 is MNHEY, CDR2 SVGAGI. There are 13 residues in the CDR3. The CDR3 is CASSYGTGGRAFF. CDR3 nucleotide sequence: TGTGCCAGCAGTTACGGGACAGGGGGCCGAGCTTTCTTT.

The chain couples TRBV28 to TRBJ2-3; D perhaps matches TRBD2 (6 bases). This CDR3 region has 15 residues. Germline CDR1 MDHEN, CDR2 SYDVKM. V was cut by 5 bases and J by 1 base, with 13 bases left in between. CDR3 amino acids: CASSGAGFGTDTQYF. As DNA, the CDR3 is TGTGCCAGCAGTGGTGCGGGGTTTGGCACAGATACGCAGTATTTT.

The J gene is TRBJ1-2, the V gene TRBV28; the D gene is possibly TRBD1 (6 bases). V shed 6 bases and J shed 3 bases, with 14 bases lying between them. The V gene's germline CDR1 is MDHEN and CDR2 SYDVKM. The CDR3 totals 14 residues. The DNA of the CDR3 is TGTGCCAGCAGGGGGGGGGCAGGGGACTATGGCTACACCTTC. Amino acid sequence: CASRGGAGDYGYTF.

The rearrangement uses TRBV18 and TRBJ2-1, with 8 nucleotides matching TRBD2. This CDR3 contains 14 residues. Per the germline V gene, CDR1 is KGHSH and CDR2 is LQKENI. The ends lost 2 bases at V and 6 bases at J; junction bases unmatched: 3. The CDR3 region is CASSPGLAGNEQFF. CDR3 DNA sequence: TGTGCCAGCTCACCAGGACTAGCAGGCAATGAGCAGTTCTTC.

The J gene is TRBJ2-2, the V gene TRBV9, with 12 bases identical to TRBD2. With V trimmed by 3 bases and J by 6 bases, 6 bases remained unmatched. This CDR3 contains 16 residues. In germline, CDR1 is SGDLS, CDR2 YYNGEE. The chain's CDR3 is CASSDSSGRAPGELFF. In DNA form, the CDR3 reads TGTGCCAGCAGCGACTCTAGCGGGAGGGCCCCCGGGGAGCTGTTTTTT.

The genes are TRBV18 and TRBJ1-6, with unresolved D. Germline V lookup: CDR1 KGHSH, CDR2 LQKENI. The CDR3 is 13 amino acids. Deletions cut 3 bases from V and 8 bases from J, with 8 bases between. The CDR3 sequence is CASSPGRDSPLHF. DNA of the CDR3: TGTGCCAGCTCACCCGGGAGGGATTCACCCCTCCACTTT.

This clone appeared once. The chain carries TRBV10-3 and TRBJ2-3; 9 bases map to TRBD2. Germline lookup yields CDR1 ENHRY and CDR2 SYGVKD. This CDR3 region has 14 residues. Trimming removed 6 bases from V and 3 bases from J; junction bases left unmatched: 4. Here the CDR3 reads CAIRAGGTTDTQYF. The CDR3 DNA reads as TGTGCCATCAGAGCGGGAGGAACTACAGATACGCAGTATTTT.

The chain couples TRBV5-1 to TRBJ1-4; D may be TRBD1 (6 bases). The CDR3 loop spans 13 amino acids. V lost 4 bases to trimming and J lost 4 bases, with 8 bases between them. CDR1 and CDR2 from the germline V gene are SGHRS and YFSETQ. This CDR3 reads CASSGTYNEKLFF. The CDR3 nucleotides read TGCGCCAGCAGCGGGACATATAATGAAAAACTGTTTTTT.

V gene TRBV19 combines with J gene TRBJ2-3; 10 bases agree with TRBD2. The CDR3 spans 15 residues. Germline V gene sequence: CDR1 LNHDA, CDR2 SQIVND (reference sequence). The V and J ends lost 7 bases and 2 bases, in that order; junction bases with no gene match: 6. The CDR3 DNA is TGTGCCAGTAATGGGCTAGCGGGAGCCACAGATACGCAGTATTTT. This sequence encodes CASNGLAGATDTQYF. Based on the CDR3 plus reference TRBV19 and TRBJ2-3, the full variable domain is DGGITQSPKYLFRKEGQNVTLSCEQNLNHDAMYWYRQDPGQGLRLIYYSQIVNDFQKGDIAEGYSVSREKKESFPLTVTSAQKNPTAFYLCASNGLAGATDTQYFGPGTRLTVL.

CDR3 protein: CATSRDRVNEKLFF. The CDR3 bases are TGTGCCACCAGCCGGGACAGAGTAAATGAAAAACTGTTTTTT. The chain couples TRBV15 to TRBJ1-4, with 7 bases fitting TRBD1. J gave up 5 bases and V 5 bases, and 5 bases lay outside the gene matches. This CDR3 is built from 14 residues. Germline V gene data show CDR1 as LNHNV and CDR2 as YYDKDF (reference sequence).

V usage is TRBV6-1 and J usage is TRBJ2-7; the D gene is possibly TRBD2 (6 bases). Germline V gene data show CDR1 as MNHNS and CDR2 as SASEGT. Trimming cost V 0 bases and J 5 bases, with 23 bases left between them. This CDR3 has 18 residues. As DNA, the CDR3 is TGTGCCAGCAGTGAAGCGCAATCGTCCGTTGGAGGGATAAACGAGCAGTACTTC. Its protein product is CASSEAQSSVGGINEQYF.

The chain has TRBV6-1 and TRBJ1-5, with D unresolved. CDR3 length equals 14 residues. V shed 2 bases and J shed 3 bases, with 8 bases lying between them. Germline values: CDR1 MNHNS, CDR2 SASEGT. CDR3 residues: CASSEMASNQPQHF. The CDR3 region has the DNA TGTGCCAGCAGTGAAATGGCCTCCAATCAGCCCCAGCATTTT.

In the case of this clone: This specimen includes other DNA sequences encoding the same CDR3. J is TRBJ1-1 and V is TRBV9, with no clear D. The CDR3 sequence is 13 residues long. From germline, CDR1 is SGDLS and CDR2 YYNGEE. The V end lost 0 bases, the J end lost 3 bases, and 6 bases lay between the germline ends. CDR3 protein: CASSVGQYTEAFF. The DNA for the CDR3 is TGTGCCAGCAGCGTAGGCCAGTACACTGAAGCTTTCTTT.

This chain links TRBV4-2 with TRBJ2-7; maybe TRBD2 (6 bases). Trimming removed 0 bases at V and 4 bases at J, with 13 bases between. Germline assignment: CDR1 LGHNA and CDR2 YNFKEQ. This CDR3 is 15 amino acids long. This chain's CDR3 is CASSQEEGKVYEQYF. CDR3 bases: TGTGCCAGCAGCCAAGAGGAGGGAAAAGTGTACGAGCAGTACTTC.

The V call is TRBV5-1, the J call TRBJ2-3; 7 bases are shared with TRBD1. The germline gives CDR1 SGHRS, CDR2 YFSETQ. CDR3 length equals 13 residues. Germline trimming cut 0 bases from V and 6 bases from J; bases unmatched to any gene: 1. The CDR3 DNA reads TGCGCCAGCAGCTTGGCCAGGGGGGATACGCAGTATTTT. Amino acid sequence: CASSLARGDTQYF.

The chain is built from TRBV5-1 and TRBJ2-1, with TRBD2 matching over 12 bases. CDR3 length: 16 residues. Unmatched junction bases numbered 7, after V lost 4 bases and J lost 5 bases. Germline lookup yields CDR1 SGHRS and CDR2 YFSETQ. The CDR3 DNA reads as TGCGCCAGCAGCCCTCGGACTAGCGGGACAAACAATGAGCAGTTCTTC. Its protein product is CASSPRTSGTNNEQFF.